These 7 T cell receptor beta chains were all obtained from the same sample, sequenced in a study of blood T cell repertoires in COVID-19. Sequencing was performed with immunoSEQ multiplex PCR; in TCRdb, only in-frame clones are kept and a portion is missing. The table records about 400,000 clones, around 86% of them present only once. The specimen sequenced was peripheral blood. The origin of the receptors is a human donor in a cohort sampled during active COVID-19.

This chain joins TRBV5-1 and TRBJ2-5; TRBD2 aligns across 11 bases. V lost 4 bases, J lost 5 bases, and 4 bases stayed unmatched. CDR3 size: 14 residues. Germline CDR1 and CDR2: SGHRS and YFSETQ. This CDR3 is CASSAGLAGETQYF. The CDR3 DNA follows: TGCGCCAGCAGCGCAGGACTAGCGGGTGAGACCCAGTACTTC.

This clone occurred once. This chain joins TRBV7-2 and TRBJ2-4, with 7 bases that match TRBD1. CDR3 length: 15 amino acids. Unmatched junction bases numbered 4, after V lost 5 bases and J lost 0 bases. The germline V gene has CDR1 SGHTA and CDR2 FQGNSA. The CDR3 region is CASSAGGLAKNIQYF. In nucleotides, the CDR3 is TGTGCCAGCAGCGCAGGGGGTCTAGCCAAAAACATTCAGTACTTC.

This clone appeared a few times. The chain couples TRBV5-6 to TRBJ2-7, with 9 bases fitting TRBD1. Unmatched junction bases numbered 14, after V lost 1 base and J lost 6 bases. Germline V gene sequence: CDR1 SGHDT, CDR2 YYEEEE. This CDR3 has 17 residues. The CDR3 DNA follows: TGTGCCAGCAGCTTGCACCAAGGGACAGGGATATTCACCGAGCAGTACTTC. Its protein is CASSLHQGTGIFTEQYF. Together with reference TRBV5-6 and TRBJ2-7, the CDR3 gives the full variable domain: DAGVTQSPTHLIKTRGQQVTLRCSPKSGHDTVSWYQQALGQGPQFIFQYYEEEERQRGNFPDRFSGHQFPNYSSELNVNALLLGDSALYLCASSLHQGTGIFTEQYFGPGTRLTVT.

This chain links TRBV27 with TRBJ1-1; D might be TRBD1 (5 bases). Trimming pared 5 bases from V and 7 bases from J, leaving 14 bases between. Germline assignment: CDR1 MNHEY and CDR2 SMNVEV (reference sequence). The CDR3 is 13 amino acids. In nucleotides, the CDR3 is TGTGCCAGCAGTACGCTCAGGGTAGATGAAGCTTTCTTT. Protein sequence: CASSTLRVDEAFF.

Concerning this clone: Being one base from a much bigger clone, this may be a read error. Other DNA sequences in this specimen translate into the identical CDR3. J is TRBJ2-7 and V is TRBV3-1 (or the pseudogene TRBV3-2); 7 bases line up with TRBD1. The V segment lost 1 base and the J segment 3 bases; nucleotides outside the gene matches: 3. The CDR3 has 14 residues. The germline V gene has CDR1 LGHDT and CDR2 YNNKEL (reference sequence). The CDR3 here is CASSQGAGGYEQYF. The CDR3 nucleotides read TGTGCCAGCAGCCAAGGGGCAGGGGGCTACGAGCAGTACTTC.

The rearrangement links TRBV4-2 to TRBJ1-2; no clear D. V was clipped by 4 bases and J by 1 base, with 10 bases between them. The length of the CDR3 is 14 residues. Germline CDR1 LGHNA, CDR2 YNFKEQ. The CDR3 DNA is TGTGCCAGCAGCCTTCCTGCAGATAACTATGGCTACACCTTC. Its protein product is CASSLPADNYGYTF.

This clone was recorded only once. The chain employs TRBV19 and TRBJ1-1; D is unresolved. The CDR3 runs to 16 residues. CDR1 LNHDA and CDR2 SQIVND come from the germline V gene (reference sequence). Trimming cost V 5 bases and J 5 bases, with 21 bases left between them. CDR3 region: CASSPLTLTVGTEAFF. CDR3 DNA sequence: TGTGCCAGTAGTCCTTTAACTTTGACTGTTGGTACTGAAGCTTTCTTT.